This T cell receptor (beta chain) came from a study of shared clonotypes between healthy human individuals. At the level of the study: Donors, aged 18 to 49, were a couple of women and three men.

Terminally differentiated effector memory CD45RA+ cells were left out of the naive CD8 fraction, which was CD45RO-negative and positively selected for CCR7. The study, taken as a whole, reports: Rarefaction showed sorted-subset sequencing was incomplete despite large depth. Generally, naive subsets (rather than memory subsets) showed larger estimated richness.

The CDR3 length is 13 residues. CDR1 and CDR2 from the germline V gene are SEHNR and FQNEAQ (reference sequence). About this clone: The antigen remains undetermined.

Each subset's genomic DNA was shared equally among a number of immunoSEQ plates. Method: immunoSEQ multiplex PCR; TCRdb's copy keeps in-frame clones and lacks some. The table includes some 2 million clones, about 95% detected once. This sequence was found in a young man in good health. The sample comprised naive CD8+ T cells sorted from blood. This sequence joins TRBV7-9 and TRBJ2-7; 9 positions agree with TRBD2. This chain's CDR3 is CATPREGVYEQYF. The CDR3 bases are TGTGCTACCCCGCGGGAGGGCGTCTACGAGCAGTACTTC.